This T cell receptor beta chain was sequenced during a study of blood T cell repertoires in COVID-19. Study-wide context: Whether acute or convalescent, the COVID-19 samples came from the United States, Italy and Spain. Nucleic acid was either cDNA or gDNA, and it came from T cells, B-cell-depleted T cells, or PBMCs.

Those enrolled in Seattle joined during active infection and were followed longitudinally afterward. Authors' analysis steps: Reference gene primer amplification in the assay estimated nucleated cell counts. Sequenced by immunoSEQ multiplex PCR; TCRdb stores in-frame clones only, minus some. Clone size and V and J calls were adopted from that table, with D and trimming inferred from the DNA. The sample yields about 130,000 clones, 92% seen once. CDR1 is SGDLS, CDR2 YYNGEE, per germline. The CDR3 contains 17 residues. V was shortened by 0 bases and J by 0 bases, with 13 bases between the two germline ends.

The source is a man in his fifties with COVID-19, enrolled during active disease. The chain employs TRBV9 and TRBJ2-1, with D possibly TRBD2 on 6 matching bases. The material sequenced was peripheral blood. The CDR3 loop reads CASSVATGGNSYNEQFF. The CDR3 DNA sequence: TGTGCCAGCAGCGTAGCTACCGGGGGAAACTCCTACAATGAGCAGTTCTTC.